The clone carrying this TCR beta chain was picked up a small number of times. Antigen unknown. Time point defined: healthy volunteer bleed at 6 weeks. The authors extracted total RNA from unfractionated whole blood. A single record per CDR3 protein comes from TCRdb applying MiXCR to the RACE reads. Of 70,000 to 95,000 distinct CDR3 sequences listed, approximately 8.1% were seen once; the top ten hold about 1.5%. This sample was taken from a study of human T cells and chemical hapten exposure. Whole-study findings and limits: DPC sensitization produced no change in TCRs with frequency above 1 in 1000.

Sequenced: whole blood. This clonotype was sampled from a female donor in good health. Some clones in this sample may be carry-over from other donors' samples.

The DNA for the CDR3 is TGTGCCAGCAGCTCAACCTACGAGCAGTACTTC. Amino acid sequence: CASSSTYEQYF. The rearrangement links TRBV7-3 to TRBJ2-7; D is unresolved. CDR1 and CDR2 (germline): SGHTA, FQGTGA. This CDR3 is built from 11 residues. V was pared by 4 bases and J by 2 bases, with 3 bases between.